The TCR beta chain described here comes from a study of blood T cell repertoires in COVID-19 (dated by TCRdb to 2020 to 2022). At the level of the whole study: Samples covering the acute and convalescent phases of COVID-19 were provided by collaborators in the United States, Italy and Spain. Deeply sampled blood TCRbeta repertoires from subjects exposed to, actively infected with, or recovered from COVID-19 were included in the dataset. The samples were drawn from two sources: the first 160 participants of the ongoing ImmuneRACE study, and over 1,000 subjects contributed by 6 global collaborators. HLA class I and class II types, where available, came from metadata supplied by the sample provider rather than from assay-based typing. Sample metadata almost always included a de-identified subject ID, COVID-19 status, age in years and sex. The material from the prospective study consisted of cDNA or gDNA derived from T cells, B-cell-depleted T cells, or PBMCs. The repertoires were released in a freely available public database intended as a resource for research on the immune response to SARS-CoV-2.

Comments on this clone: This receptor's antigen is unknown. No per-base quality is available; no much larger clone lies one base away.

The CDR3 has 15 amino acids, counting the end cysteine and phenylalanine. Kept here is only the CDR3 DNA, which spans 45 bases and is read in frame from base 1. CDR1 and CDR2, per the germline V gene, are MGHRA and YSYEKL. Trimming leaves V shorter by 3 bases and J shorter by 1 base, with the junction holding 4 bases beyond the gene matches. The immunoSEQ Assay, a bias-controlled multiplex PCR, was used to amplify TCRbeta CDR3 regions from genomic DNA. The paper's data handling went like this. The number of nucleated cells in each sample was estimated by amplification of reference gene primers within the assay. Sequence reads were collapsed and filtered to measure the absolute abundance of every unique TCRbeta CDR3 rearrangement. For each sample, productive Simpson clonality was calculated by taking the square root of Simpson's diversity index across productive rearrangements. TCRdb took this table from immuneACCESS and kept in-frame rearrangements with V and J called. Such tables lack part of the clones; where checked against another copy, unresolved V genes explain under half of the gap, and the rest is unexplained. V and J calls and clone size follow that table, whereas D and trimming were derived from the DNA. The sample table shows around 300,000 clones, and less than 90% are seen once. About 3% of the sample belongs to the ten largest clones.

Broad study findings and their caveats: How much clinical and demographic metadata was included differed by source and by participant, and the metadata was provided uncurated.

Participants in the prospective study were enrolled through a virtual design, were aged roughly 18 to 95 years, and lived in roughly 24 United States geographic areas. In the prospective study, cohorts were assigned on the basis of participant-reported clinical history obtained from a screening survey and a study questionnaire. For ImmuneRACE Cohort 3, a participant was defined as recovered based on two consecutive negative NP/OP PCR tests, clearance by a healthcare professional, or resolution of symptoms. In the prospective study, mobile phlebotomists collected whole blood, serum and a nasopharyngeal or oropharyngeal swab from each participant. Prospective study participants could optionally give additional blood draws and questionnaires over an approximately two-month period. Before DNA extraction, prospective study blood samples were shipped either frozen or at room temperature.

The chain is encoded by TRBV4-1 joined to TRBJ1-1, with 8 bases aligning to TRBD1. Sequenced input: PBMCs or T cells enriched from blood (not recorded which). The origin of this receptor is a woman between 50 and 59 years old who had recovered from COVID-19. The nucleotide sequence reads TGCGCCAGCAGCCATGGACAGGGCCCGAACACTGAAGCTTTCTTT. This is translated as CASSHGQGPNTEAFF.